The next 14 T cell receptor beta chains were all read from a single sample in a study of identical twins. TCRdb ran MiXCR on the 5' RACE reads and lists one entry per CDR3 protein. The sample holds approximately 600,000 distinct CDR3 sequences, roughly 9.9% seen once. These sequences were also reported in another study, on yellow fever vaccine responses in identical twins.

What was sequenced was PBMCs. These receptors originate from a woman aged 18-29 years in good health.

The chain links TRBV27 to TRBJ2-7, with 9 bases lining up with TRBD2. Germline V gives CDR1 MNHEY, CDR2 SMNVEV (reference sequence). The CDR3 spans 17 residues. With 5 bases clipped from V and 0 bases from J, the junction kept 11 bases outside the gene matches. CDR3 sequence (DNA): TGTGCCAGCAGTCCGTCCGCCGGGACTAGCCGCTCCTACGAGCAGTACTTC. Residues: CASSPSAGTSRSYEQYF.

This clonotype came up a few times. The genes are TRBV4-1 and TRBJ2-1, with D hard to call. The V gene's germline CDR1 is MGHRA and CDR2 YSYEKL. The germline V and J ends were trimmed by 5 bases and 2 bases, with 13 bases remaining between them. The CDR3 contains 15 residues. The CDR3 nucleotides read TGCGCCAGCAGCTCTGAAGTCGGAGCCTACAATGAGCAGTTCTTC. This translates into CASSSEVGAYNEQFF.

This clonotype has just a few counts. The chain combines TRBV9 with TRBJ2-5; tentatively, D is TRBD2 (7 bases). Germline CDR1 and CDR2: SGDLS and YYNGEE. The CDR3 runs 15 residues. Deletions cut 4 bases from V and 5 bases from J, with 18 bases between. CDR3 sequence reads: CASSPGGGTTETQYF. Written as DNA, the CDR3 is TGTGCCAGCAGCCCCGGAGGGGGGACTACGGAGACCCAGTACTTC. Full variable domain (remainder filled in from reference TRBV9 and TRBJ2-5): DSGVTQTPKHLITATGQRVTLRCSPRSGDLSVYWYQQSLDQGLQFLIQYYNGEERAKGNILERFSAQQFPDLHSELNLSSLELGDSALYFCASSPGGGTTETQYFGPGTRLLVL.

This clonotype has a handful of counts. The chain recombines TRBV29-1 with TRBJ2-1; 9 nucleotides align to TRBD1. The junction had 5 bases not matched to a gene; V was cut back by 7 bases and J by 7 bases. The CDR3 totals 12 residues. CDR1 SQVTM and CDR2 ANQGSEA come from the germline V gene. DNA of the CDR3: TGCAGCGAAAGGACAGGGGATAATGAGCAGTTCTTC. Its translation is CSERTGDNEQFF.

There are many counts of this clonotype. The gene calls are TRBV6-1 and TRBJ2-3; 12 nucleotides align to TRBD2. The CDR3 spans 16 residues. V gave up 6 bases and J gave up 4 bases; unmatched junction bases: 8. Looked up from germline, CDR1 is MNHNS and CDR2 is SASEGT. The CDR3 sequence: CASSTPSGGAADTQYF. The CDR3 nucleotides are TGTGCCAGCAGCACTCCTAGCGGGGGGGCCGCAGATACGCAGTATTTT.

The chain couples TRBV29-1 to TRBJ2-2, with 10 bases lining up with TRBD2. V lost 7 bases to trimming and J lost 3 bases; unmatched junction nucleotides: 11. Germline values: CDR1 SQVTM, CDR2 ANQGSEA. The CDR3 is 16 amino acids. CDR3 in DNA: TGCAGCGCCAGAGGGCTAGCGGGAGAGGACACCGGGGAGCTGTTTTTT. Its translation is CSARGLAGEDTGELFF.

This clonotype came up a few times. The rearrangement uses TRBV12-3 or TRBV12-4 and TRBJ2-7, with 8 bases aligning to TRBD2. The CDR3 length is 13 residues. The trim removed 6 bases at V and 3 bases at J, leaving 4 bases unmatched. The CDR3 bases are TGTGCCAGCAGGGACGGGACTAGCTACGAGCAGTACTTC. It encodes CASRDGTSYEQYF.

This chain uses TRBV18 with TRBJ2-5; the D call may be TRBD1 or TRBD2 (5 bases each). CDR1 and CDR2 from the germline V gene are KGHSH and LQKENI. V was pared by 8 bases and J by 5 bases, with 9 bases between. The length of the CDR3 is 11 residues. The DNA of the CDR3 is TGTGCCAGCGCCGGGACCGAGACCCAGTACTTC. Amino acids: CASAGTETQYF.

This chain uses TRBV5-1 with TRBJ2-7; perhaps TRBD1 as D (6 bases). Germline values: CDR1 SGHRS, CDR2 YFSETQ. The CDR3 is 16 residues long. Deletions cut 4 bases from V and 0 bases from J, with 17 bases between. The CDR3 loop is CASSRSGADSSYEQYF. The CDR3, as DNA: TGCGCCAGCAGCCGGTCCGGGGCGGACAGCTCCTACGAGCAGTACTTC.

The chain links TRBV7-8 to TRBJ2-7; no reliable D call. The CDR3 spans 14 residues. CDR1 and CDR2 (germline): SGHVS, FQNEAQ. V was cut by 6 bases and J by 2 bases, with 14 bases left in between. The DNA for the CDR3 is TGTGCCAGCAGGGGTAAATACAATACCTACGAGCAGTACTTC. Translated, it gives CASRGKYNTYEQYF.

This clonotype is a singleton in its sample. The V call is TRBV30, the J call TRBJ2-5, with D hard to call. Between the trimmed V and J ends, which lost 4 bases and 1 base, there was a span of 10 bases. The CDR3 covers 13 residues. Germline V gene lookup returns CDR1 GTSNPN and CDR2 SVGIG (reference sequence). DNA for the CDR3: TGTGCCTGGACAGAGGCCTCCCAAGAGACCCAGTACTTC. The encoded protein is CAWTEASQETQYF.

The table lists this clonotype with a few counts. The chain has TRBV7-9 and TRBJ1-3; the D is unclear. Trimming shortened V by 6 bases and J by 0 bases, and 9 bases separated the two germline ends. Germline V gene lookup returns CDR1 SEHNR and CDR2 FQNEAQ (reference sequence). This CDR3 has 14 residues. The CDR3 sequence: CASRSPTSGNTIYF. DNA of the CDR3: TGTGCCAGCAGGTCCCCGACCTCTGGAAACACCATATATTTT.

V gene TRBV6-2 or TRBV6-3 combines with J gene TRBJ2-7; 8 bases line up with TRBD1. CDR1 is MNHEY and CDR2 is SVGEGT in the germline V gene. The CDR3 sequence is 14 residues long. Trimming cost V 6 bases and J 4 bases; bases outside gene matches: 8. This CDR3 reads CASRAGGLFYEQYF. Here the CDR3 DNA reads TGTGCCAGCAGGGCAGGGGGCCTCTTTTACGAGCAGTACTTC.

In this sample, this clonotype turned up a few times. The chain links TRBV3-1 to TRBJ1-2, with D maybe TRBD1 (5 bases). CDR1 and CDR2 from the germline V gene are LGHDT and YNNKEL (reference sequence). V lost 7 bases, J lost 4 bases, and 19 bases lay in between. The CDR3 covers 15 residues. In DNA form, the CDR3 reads TGTGCCAGCATCGATCCAGGGATGACAGTCTATGGCTACACCTTC. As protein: CASIDPGMTVYGYTF.